These T cell receptor beta chains were read from a single sample in a study of shared clonotypes between healthy human individuals. The protocol was immunoSEQ multiplex PCR, while the TCRdb copy is restricted to in-frame clones and leaves out a portion. The table shows 2,500,000 or so clones, with under 95% occurring only once. What was sequenced was naive CD4+ T cells from PBMCs. The source of these receptors is a man younger than 35 in good health. Some clones in this sample may be carry-over from other donors' samples. The CDR3 runs from the conserved cysteine through the conserved F or W. The D gene is left open where the match is weak.

d_gene: -; v_gene: TRBV28; j_gene: TRBJ1-6; CDR3aa: CASRGQLNSPLHF; CDR3nt: TGTGCCAGCAGAGGACAGCTTAATTCACCCCTCCACTTT
d_gene: -; v_gene: TRBV9; j_gene: TRBJ2-1; CDR3aa: CASTSGVGGQFF; CDR3nt: TGTGCCAGCACCTCAGGGGTGGGAGGGCAGTTCTTC
d_gene: -; v_gene: TRBV5-1; j_gene: TRBJ1-2; CDR3aa: CASSSWNGGGYGYTF; CDR3nt: TGCGCCAGCAGCTCGTGGAACGGGGGCGGTTATGGCTACACCTTC
d_gene: TRBD1; v_gene: TRBV13; j_gene: TRBJ1-4; CDR3aa: CASSPRDSGNEKLFF; CDR3nt: TGTGCCAGCAGCCCCAGGGACAGCGGTAATGAAAAACTGTTTTTT
d_gene: -; v_gene: TRBV4-1; j_gene: TRBJ1-2; CDR3aa: CASSQDQVEKVGMVYGYTF; CDR3nt: TGCGCCAGCAGCCAAGATCAAGTCGAAAAGGTTGGGATGGTCTATGGCTACACCTTC
d_gene: -; v_gene: TRBV6-6; j_gene: TRBJ2-5; CDR3aa: CASSYSGRQYF; CDR3nt: TGTGCCAGCAGTTACTCCGGGCGCCAGTACTTC
d_gene: -; v_gene: TRBV25-1; j_gene: TRBJ1-4; CDR3aa: CASSEPGSYNEKLFF; CDR3nt: TGTGCCAGCAGTGAACCGGGTTCCTATAATGAAAAACTGTTTTTT
d_gene: TRBD1; v_gene: TRBV4-1; j_gene: TRBJ2-6; CDR3aa: CASSPRTGGLSYISGANVLTF; CDR3nt: TGCGCCAGCAGCCCCCGGACAGGGGGCCTTTCGTACATATCTGGGGCCAACGTCCTGACTTTC
d_gene: TRBD1; v_gene: TRBV18; j_gene: TRBJ1-1; CDR3aa: CASSPDIIQGAVEAFF; CDR3nt: TGTGCCAGCTCACCTGACATTATTCAGGGGGCGGTTGAAGCTTTCTTT
d_gene: -; v_gene: TRBV7-9; j_gene: TRBJ2-7; CDR3aa: CASSPIFGGAGLYEQYF; CDR3nt: TGTGCCAGCAGCCCTATCTTTGGAGGAGCTGGGTTATACGAGCAGTACTTC
d_gene: -; v_gene: TRBV7-8; j_gene: TRBJ2-3; CDR3aa: CASSSETSPNQFDTQYF; CDR3nt: TGTGCCAGCAGCTCTGAGACTAGTCCCAACCAGTTTGATACGCAGTATTTT
d_gene: -; v_gene: TRBV11-2; j_gene: TRBJ2-7; CDR3aa: CASSPRVSYEQYF; CDR3nt: TGTGCCAGCAGCCCCCGGGTATCGTACGAGCAGTACTTC
d_gene: -; v_gene: TRBV28; j_gene: TRBJ1-1; CDR3aa: CASSLGGARHSNTEAFF; CDR3nt: TGTGCCAGCAGTCTGGGGGGGGCCCGACACTCGAACACTGAAGCTTTCTTT